These T cell receptor beta chains were read from a single sample in a study of early T cells in non-severe SARS-CoV-2 infection. TCRdb reprocessed the 5' RACE reads via MiXCR and lists one record per CDR3 protein. The table shows tens of thousands of distinct CDR3 sequences, with roughly 5.3% occurring only once. The input for sequencing was whole blood, taken at baseline. These receptor sequences come from an adult who was a healthcare worker with PCR-confirmed SARS-CoV-2 infection or an uninfected control (not recorded which). CDR3s leave out the opening cysteine and the closing phenylalanine or tryptophan. D genes are given only for firm matches.

D gene	V gene	J gene	CDR3 protein
TRBD1	TRBV10-3	TRBJ1-2	AISESPGQRNGYT
.	TRBV14	TRBJ1-1	ASSYRARGTEAF
.	TRBV14	TRBJ2-1	ASTLPGADNEQF
TRBD2	TRBV7-3	TRBJ2-7	ASSETGLAGVEQY
.	TRBV7-7	TRBJ2-2	ASSLAYKTELF
.	TRBV6-1	TRBJ2-6	ASSDRELSSGANVLT
TRBD2	TRBV10-3	TRBJ2-7	AISQLSGSYEQY
.	TRBV20-1	TRBJ2-2	SASLPGADTGELF
.	TRBV7-9	TRBJ2-7	ASSLASSRAYEQY
.	TRBV5-8	TRBJ1-1	ASSPGSGAF
TRBD1	TRBV6-5	TRBJ1-1	ASSPPGQGEAF
.	TRBV6-5	TRBJ1-1	ASSYQMNTEAF
TRBD1	TRBV20-1	TRBJ2-1	SAGPGQGFNEQF
.	TRBV11-2	TRBJ2-2	ASSPRGSANTGELF
TRBD1	TRBV6-1	TRBJ2-7	ASSEGTGGTYEQY
.	TRBV7-7	TRBJ2-3	ASSLAPTDTQY
TRBD1	TRBV3-1	TRBJ2-3	ASSQGQGFTDTQY
.	TRBV6-5	TRBJ2-1	ASSYYGDRSPEQF
.	TRBV7-3	TRBJ2-3	ASSSQPGPTDTQY
TRBD1	TRBV20-1	TRBJ1-1	SARGQGFDRVTEAF
.	TRBV6-5	TRBJ2-2	ASSYRVGPPSTGELF
TRBD1	TRBV6-1	TRBJ1-1	ASIKTGTDNTEAF
.	TRBV30	TRBJ2-7	AWTYRGVSYEQY
TRBD2	TRBV19	TRBJ2-2	ASSISGGPDTGELF
TRBD2	TRBV12-3/TRBV12-4	TRBJ2-7	ASAFSSGGTYEQY
.	TRBV24-1	TRBJ1-5	ATSQGTGPQH
TRBD2	TRBV30	TRBJ2-7	AWETRGTRATEQY
.	TRBV3-1	TRBJ2-7	ASSQGENEQY
.	TRBV7-2	TRBJ2-2	ASSLDGVYTGELF
TRBD2	TRBV28	TRBJ2-1	ASTSSGDRSSYNEQF
TRBD2	TRBV28	TRBJ2-5	ASSSRGETKVIQY
.	TRBV6-5	TRBJ2-2	ASTRQEAGELF
TRBD2	TRBV27	TRBJ2-1	ASTSSVASGRYEQF